A single sample is the source of the 15 T cell receptor beta chains below, sequenced in a study of shared clonotypes between healthy human individuals. Profiled with immunoSEQ multiplex PCR; TCRdb holds only in-frame clones, not every one. Here the sample spans some 1,100,000 clones, around 78% being singletons. The specimen was memory CD4+ T cells from PBMCs. Documented subset: CD45RA-negative fraction. Receptors originate from a young man in good health. Some clones in this sample may be carry-over from other donors' samples.

V usage is TRBV28 and J usage is TRBJ2-2; no firm D call. The CDR3 length is 16 residues. Trimming left V 7 bases short and J 0 bases short, with 15 bases between. CDR1 MDHEN and CDR2 SYDVKM come from the germline V gene. CDR3 amino acids: CASKRTGTANTGELFF. Here the CDR3 DNA reads TGTGCCAGCAAGAGAACTGGCACCGCGAACACCGGGGAGCTGTTTTTT.

The chain carries TRBV7-2 and TRBJ2-3; TRBD2 matches at 7 bases. The CDR3 contains 14 residues. Per the germline V gene, CDR1 is SGHTA and CDR2 is FQGNSA. V trimming: 3 bases; J trimming: 6 bases; junction bases outside the gene matches: 6. CDR3 residues: CASSFGGNRDTQYF. The CDR3 DNA reads TGTGCCAGCAGCTTCGGGGGGAACAGGGATACGCAGTATTTT. Drawing the rest from reference TRBV7-2 and TRBJ2-3, the complete variable domain is GAGVSQSPSNKVTEKGKDVELRCDPISGHTALYWYRQSLGQGLEFLIYFQGNSAPDKSGLPSDRFSAERTGGSVSTLTIQRTQQEDSAVYLCASSFGGNRDTQYFGPGTRLTVL.

This chain connects TRBV5-1 to TRBJ2-7; 8 nucleotides align to TRBD2. The germline V gene has CDR1 SGHRS and CDR2 YFSETQ. The CDR3 is 15 residues long. V was pared by 5 bases and J by 4 bases, with 11 bases of the junction left unmatched. CDR3 bases: TGCGCCAGCAGTGTGACTAGCGCTGGACCTTACGAGCAGTACTTC. Translating it yields CASSVTSAGPYEQYF.

The chain uses TRBV7-2 and TRBJ1-2, with a tentative D call TRBD1 (5 bases). The V gene's germline CDR1 is SGHTA and CDR2 FQGNSA. The germline V and J ends were trimmed by 5 bases and 6 bases, with 25 bases remaining between them. The CDR3 covers 17 residues. The CDR3 loop is CASSHAPPTDSRDGYTF. The DNA for the CDR3 is TGTGCCAGCAGCCACGCGCCCCCCACAGACAGCAGAGATGGCTACACCTTC.

The J gene is TRBJ2-3, the V gene TRBV9, with a possible D match to TRBD1 (6 bases). This CDR3 has 16 amino acids. The V gene's germline CDR1 is SGDLS and CDR2 YYNGEE. V was cut by 3 bases and J by 2 bases, with 16 bases left in between. As DNA, the CDR3 is TGTGCCAGCAGCGACGGGACGGACAGATTCACAGATACGCAGTATTTT. Translating it yields CASSDGTDRFTDTQYF.

Only one count was recorded for this clone. The chain employs TRBV7-9 and TRBJ2-3; D is perhaps TRBD2 (5 bases). The CDR3 contains 15 residues. Germline V gene lookup returns CDR1 SEHNR and CDR2 FQNEAQ (reference sequence). V was cut by 5 bases and J by 2 bases, with 14 bases left in between. The CDR3 DNA is TGTGCCAGCAGCCCGCCGGGGAGTAACACAGATACGCAGTATTTT. Its protein product is CASSPPGSNTDTQYF.

The rearrangement uses TRBV5-4 and TRBJ2-1; D not resolved. The CDR3 runs to 14 residues. V lost 3 bases and J lost 2, with 9 bases in between. In germline, CDR1 is SGHNT, CDR2 YYREEE (reference sequence). DNA for the CDR3: TGTGCCAGCAGCTCCACTGGTACCTACAATGAGCAGTTCTTC. Its translation is CASSSTGTYNEQFF.

The gene calls are TRBV6-1 and TRBJ1-5; D possibly corresponds to TRBD1 (5 bases). The V gene lost 1 base and the J gene lost 0 bases, with 13 bases spanning the gap. The CDR3 covers 17 residues. Germline CDR1 is MNHNS and CDR2 is SASEGT. Written as DNA, the CDR3 is TGTGCCAGCAGTGAAGGGTTTGGGGCCCATAGCAATCAGCCCCAGCATTTT. Translation gives CASSEGFGAHSNQPQHF.

The chain carries TRBV7-9 and TRBJ1-3, with a possible D match to TRBD1 (5 bases). CDR3 length: 15 residues. CDR1 and CDR2 (germline): SEHNR, FQNEAQ (reference sequence). Between the trimmed V and J ends, which lost 5 bases and 0 bases, there was a span of 11 bases. The CDR3 reads CASSSSRDSGNTIYF. The CDR3 nucleotides read TGTGCCAGCAGCAGTTCCAGGGACTCTGGAAACACCATATATTTT.

Turning to this clone: With only one base between it and a far larger clone, this is likely a read error. This sequence joins TRBV11-2 and TRBJ1-2; D not certain. The CDR3 runs to 15 residues. CDR1 SGHAT and CDR2 FQNNGV come from the germline V gene. V was pared by 5 bases and J by 6 bases, with 19 bases between. DNA of the CDR3: TGTGCCAGCAGCAAGTCAATCGGAGCGGCCAATGGCTACACCTTC. Translated: CASSKSIGAANGYTF.

This clone was counted once. The chain links TRBV28 to TRBJ1-2, with D uncertain. Germline V gene sequence: CDR1 MDHEN, CDR2 SYDVKM. Trimming took 5 bases from V and 0 from J, leaving 16 bases between them. The length of the CDR3 is 16 residues. This CDR3 is CASSPPPGRANYGYTF. The CDR3 bases are TGTGCCAGCAGTCCTCCCCCCGGACGAGCTAACTATGGCTACACCTTC.

This clone was seen only a few times. V gene TRBV2 combines with J gene TRBJ1-5; D gene uncertain. V lost 3 bases, J lost 3 bases, and 9 bases lay in between. The germline CDR1 and CDR2 sequences are SNHLY and FYNNEI. This CDR3 contains 14 residues. The CDR3 loop reads CASSDGQFNQPQHF. CDR3 nucleotide sequence: TGTGCCAGCAGTGATGGGCAGTTCAATCAGCCCCAGCATTTT.

J is TRBJ1-1 and V is TRBV6-5, with 8 bases identical to TRBD1. V dropped 0 bases and J dropped 11; count of bases not matched to a gene: 5. The CDR3 runs 13 residues. Germline V CDR1 and CDR2: MNHEY, SVGAGI. CDR3 protein: CASSYSTGGWAFF. CDR3 DNA: TGTGCCAGCAGTTACTCAACAGGGGGATGGGCTTTCTTT.

The V call is TRBV27, the J call TRBJ1-5; TRBD1 aligns across 7 bases. The length of the CDR3 is 18 residues. V gave up 7 bases and J gave up 3 bases; unmatched junction bases: 18. Germline CDR1 reads MNHEY; CDR2 reads SMNVEV (reference sequence). CDR3 region: CASNFTGRGRVDNQPQHF. CDR3 nucleotides: TGTGCCAGCAATTTCACCGGCAGGGGGAGGGTGGACAATCAGCCCCAGCATTTT.

The rearrangement links TRBV21-1 to TRBJ2-7. TRBV21-1 is flagged as a pseudogene. This CDR3 has 17 residues. The CDR3 here is CASSKGSKAYTTYEQYF. The CDR3, as DNA: TGTGCCAGCAGCAAAGGTTCGAAGGCCTACACAACCTACGAGCAGTACTTC.